The 10 T cell receptor beta chains presented below share a single source sample, sequenced in a study of human T cells and chemical hapten exposure. This sample's time point: pre-sensitization, week 0. Treatment here: therapeutic diphenylcyclopropenone sensitization with weekly scalp DPC. TCRdb recomputed calls from the RACE reads with MiXCR, one row per CDR3 protein. This sample yields around 57,000 distinct CDR3 sequences, of which roughly 12% are seen a single time; approximately 3.9% belongs to the top ten. The source was whole blood, collected in connection with sensitization to the hapten diphenylcyclopropenone (DPC). These receptors were taken from a middle-aged woman with alopecia areata. Some clones in this sample may be carry-over from other donors' samples.

In its sample, this clonotype was seen many times. The rearrangement links TRBV6-6 to TRBJ1-2; D not resolved. Looked up from germline, CDR1 is MNHNY and CDR2 is SVGAGI (reference sequence). V lost 0 bases, J lost 5 bases, and 10 bases lay in between. The length of the CDR3 is 14 residues. CDR3 sequence: CASSYSADQYGYTF. CDR3 nucleotides: TGTGCCAGCAGTTACTCGGCGGACCAATATGGCTACACCTTC.

This clonotype was seen just once. J is TRBJ1-1 and V is TRBV20-1; D might be TRBD1 (5 bases). The V and J ends lost 7 bases and 1 base respectively, with 7 bases between them. This CDR3 has 11 residues. Germline V gene sequence: CDR1 DFQATT, CDR2 SNEGSKA (reference sequence). The CDR3: CSVQGNTEAFF. The CDR3 DNA follows: TGCAGTGTCCAGGGGAACACTGAAGCTTTCTTT.

This clonotype was found many times. In DNA, the CDR3 is TGCAGCGGAAGAGGACAGCTCTCCTACGAGCAGTACTTC. Translated: CSGRGQLSYEQYF. The chain links TRBV29-1 to TRBJ2-7, with TRBD1 as a possible D gene (6 bases). CDR1 is SQVTM, CDR2 ANQGSEA, per germline. Trimming pared 7 bases from V and 0 bases from J, leaving 13 bases between. CDR3 length equals 13 residues.

This clonotype has a count of ten or more. The CDR3 nucleotides read TGTGCCAGCAGTGGGGGCAGGAGGTTGAACACTGAAGCTTTCTTT. As protein: CASSGGRRLNTEAFF. The chain couples TRBV2 to TRBJ1-1; possible D gene TRBD1, 5 bases. Germline V CDR1 and CDR2: SNHLY, FYNNEI. The V end lost 4 bases, the J end lost 0 bases, and 12 bases lay between the germline ends. The CDR3 is made up of 15 amino acids.

This clonotype has just a few counts. The chain combines TRBV27 with TRBJ2-7, with D unclear. This CDR3 region has 13 residues. CDR1 is MNHEY and CDR2 is SMNVEV in the germline V gene (reference sequence). Trimming cost V 2 bases and J 2 bases, with 7 bases left between them. This CDR3 reads CASSLLHPYEQYF. The CDR3 DNA is TGTGCCAGCAGTTTACTCCATCCCTACGAGCAGTACTTC.

The gene calls are TRBV7-2 and TRBJ1-6; D gene uncertain. V lost 5 bases to trimming and J lost 9 bases, with 11 bases between them. CDR1 and CDR2 from the germline V gene are SGHTA and FQGNSA. This CDR3 is built from 13 residues. The CDR3 region is CASSLDRGSPLHF. The CDR3 DNA is TGTGCCAGCAGCCTAGATAGAGGTTCACCCCTCCACTTT.

The sample holds many counts of this clonotype. V is TRBV6-2 or TRBV6-3 and J is TRBJ2-1; 14 bases agree with TRBD2. CDR1 is MNHEY and CDR2 is SVGEGT in the germline V gene. The J segment lost 0 bases and the V segment lost 7 bases, leaving 20 bases of the junction unmatched. This CDR3 spans 22 amino acids. CDR3 sequence reads: CASTDRGLAGEIDSGSYNEQFF. Here the CDR3 DNA reads TGTGCCAGCACCGACAGGGGACTAGCGGGAGAGATTGACAGCGGCTCCTACAATGAGCAGTTCTTC.

This clonotype was detected many times. This sequence joins TRBV12-3 or TRBV12-4 and TRBJ2-3, with 7 bases aligning to TRBD1. The CDR3 totals 17 residues. V was clipped by 1 base and J by 1 base; unmatched bases: 8. CDR3 DNA: TGTGCCAGCAGTTTAGGAGGCGGCCAGGGGGGCACAGATACGCAGTATTTT. Protein sequence: CASSLGGGQGGTDTQYF.

The chain links TRBV6-5 to TRBJ2-7; D is perhaps TRBD2 (6 bases). This CDR3 contains 15 residues. CDR1 is MNHEY, CDR2 SVGAGI, per germline. Trimming took 1 base from V and 0 from J, leaving 10 bases between them. Here the CDR3 reads CASSYWDGSSYEQYF. CDR3 nucleotides: TGTGCCAGCAGTTACTGGGACGGGAGCTCCTACGAGCAGTACTTC.

This clonotype occurred a few times. The rearrangement joins TRBV20-1 to TRBJ1-4; D remains unclear. CDR1 DFQATT and CDR2 SNEGSKA come from the germline V gene (reference sequence). The CDR3 is made up of 14 amino acids. The V end lost 6 bases, the J end lost 6 bases, and 17 bases lay between the germline ends. CDR3 DNA: TGCAGTGCGGCGAATTTGGGTTTGGATGAAAAACTGTTTTTT. Protein sequence: CSAANLGLDEKLFF.